What follows describes a single T cell receptor beta chain. Antigen unknown. This CDR3 comprises 12 residues. Between the trimmed V and J ends, which lost 4 bases and 4 bases, there was a span of 7 bases. Per germline, CDR1 LNHDA and CDR2 SQIVND (reference sequence). This entry belongs to a study of T cells in localized non-small cell lung cancer. Method: immunoSEQ multiplex PCR; TCRdb's copy keeps in-frame clones and lacks some. The sample has tens of thousands of clones, over 75% seen once; the top ten hold 15% to 20%. Study conclusions and caveats: Uninvolved nearby lung showed the greatest T cell clonality, exceeding that found in tumor. Longer overall survival was linked to higher blood T cell density. The tumor had only one region sequenced, so heterogeneity remains possible.

This chain links TRBV19 with TRBJ1-1; D unclear. This clonotype was sampled from a male donor aged 60 or over with stage III squamous cell lung carcinoma. Specimen: peripheral blood, collected before any cancer treatment. The CDR3 coding sequence is TGTGCCAGTAGTAGACCGTTCACTGAAGCTTTCTTT. Translating gives CASSRPFTEAFF.